The rows below give T cell receptor beta chains drawn from one sample of a study of blood T cell repertoires in COVID-19. Data came from immunoSEQ multiplex PCR; TCRdb stores just in-frame clones and leaves some out. The top ten hold around 4.3% of the sample, which has about 63,000 clones, about 92% seen once. The sequenced sample was peripheral blood. The receptors derive from a man between 50 and 59 years old with active COVID-19. Each CDR3 is given with its conserved first and last residue. A D gene is named only where the DNA matches it firmly. For some rows the clone size is stated as once, few or many, or as a class when expanded; others skip it.

V gene: TRBV18; D gene: .; J gene: TRBJ1-1; clone size: .; CDR3 DNA: TGTGCCAGCTCACCTCAGGTGAGTGAAGCTTTCTTT; CDR3 protein: CASSPQVSEAFF
V gene: TRBV27; D gene: TRBD2; J gene: TRBJ2-2; clone size: .; CDR3 DNA: TGTGCCAGCAGTTCTAGCGGGAGGACTGCCGGGGAGCTGTTTTTT; CDR3 protein: CASSSSGRTAGELFF
V gene: TRBV28; D gene: TRBD2; J gene: TRBJ2-7; clone size: .; CDR3 DNA: TGTGCCAGCAGTTTAGCGGGGGGGATCTACGAGCAGTACTTC; CDR3 protein: CASSLAGGIYEQYF
V gene: TRBV4-1; D gene: .; J gene: TRBJ1-4; clone size: .; CDR3 DNA: TGCGCCAGCAGCCAAGAGAGAGGGTTGGACGAAAAACTGTTTTTT; CDR3 protein: CASSQERGLDEKLFF
V gene: TRBV4-1; D gene: TRBD1; J gene: TRBJ1-4; clone size: .; CDR3 DNA: TGCGCCAGCAGCCAGTCCGGGACAGGGTATGAAAAACTGTTTTTT; CDR3 protein: CASSQSGTGYEKLFF
V gene: TRBV19; D gene: .; J gene: TRBJ1-2; clone size: .; CDR3 DNA: TGTGCCAGTAGTATGGCAGGGGTCGGCTACACCTTC; CDR3 protein: CASSMAGVGYTF
V gene: TRBV28; D gene: .; J gene: TRBJ2-5; clone size: few; CDR3 DNA: TGTGCCAGCAGTTCTCCACAGGCCCAGTACTTC; CDR3 protein: CASSSPQAQYF
V gene: TRBV7-2; D gene: .; J gene: TRBJ2-7; clone size: .; CDR3 DNA: TGTGCCAGCAGCCGGGACAACTACGAGCAGTACTTC; CDR3 protein: CASSRDNYEQYF
V gene: TRBV5-4; D gene: .; J gene: TRBJ1-2; clone size: once; CDR3 DNA: TGTGCCAGCAGCTTGGCACACGACGGCCTCGGGGGCTACACCTTC; CDR3 protein: CASSLAHDGLGGYTF
V gene: TRBV6-5; D gene: TRBD1; J gene: TRBJ1-6; clone size: .; CDR3 DNA: TGTGCCAGCAGGACGACGGACAGGGTAGCCCTCCACTTT; CDR3 protein: CASRTTDRVALHF
V gene: TRBV29-1; D gene: TRBD1; J gene: TRBJ2-1; clone size: .; CDR3 DNA: TGCAGCGTTGTTTACGCTACAGGGGTCAATGAGCAGTTCTTC; CDR3 protein: CSVVYATGVNEQFF
V gene: TRBV9; D gene: TRBD2; J gene: TRBJ2-2; clone size: .; CDR3 DNA: TGTGCCACCGGGAGCGGGGCTAGCGGGACCCACACCGGGGAGCTGTTTTTT; CDR3 protein: CATGSGASGTHTGELFF
V gene: TRBV5-1; D gene: TRBD2; J gene: TRBJ2-1; clone size: .; CDR3 DNA: TGCGCCAGCAGCTCCACTAGCGGGAGGGCCCTCGATGTGTGGTTCTTC; CDR3 protein: CASSSTSGRALDVWFF
V gene: TRBV18; D gene: .; J gene: TRBJ2-3; clone size: .; CDR3 DNA: TGTGCCAGCTCACCACACTCTGAAGATACGCAGTATTTT; CDR3 protein: CASSPHSEDTQYF
V gene: TRBV6-5; D gene: .; J gene: TRBJ2-7; clone size: .; CDR3 DNA: TGTGCCAGCAGAGTAAACATACAGGGTTACTACGAGCAGTACTTC; CDR3 protein: CASRVNIQGYYEQYF
V gene: TRBV27; D gene: .; J gene: TRBJ2-5; clone size: .; CDR3 DNA: TGTGCCAGCAGTTTATTGGAGGGTGCGGGGGAGACCCAGTACTTC; CDR3 protein: CASSLLEGAGETQYF
V gene: TRBV28; D gene: .; J gene: TRBJ2-7; clone size: .; CDR3 DNA: TGTGCCAGCAGTTTATCGGTCCGGGGAGGCGAGCAGTACTTC; CDR3 protein: CASSLSVRGGEQYF
V gene: TRBV29-1; D gene: .; J gene: TRBJ1-2; clone size: once; CDR3 DNA: TGCAGCTTTCGGACAGCCTCTAACTATGGCTACACCTTC; CDR3 protein: CSFRTASNYGYTF
V gene: TRBV28; D gene: .; J gene: TRBJ1-1; clone size: .; CDR3 DNA: TGTGCCAGCAGTCCCCTTGACAGAGAATATGAAGCTTTCTTT; CDR3 protein: CASSPLDREYEAFF
V gene: TRBV5-1; D gene: TRBD1; J gene: TRBJ2-7; clone size: .; CDR3 DNA: TGCGCCAGCAGCCAAACTCAGGGGGCCTCCTACGAGCAGTACTTC; CDR3 protein: CASSQTQGASYEQYF
V gene: TRBV27; D gene: .; J gene: TRBJ2-7; clone size: .; CDR3 DNA: TGTGCCAGCAGAAGTTCTACGAGCGACTCCTACGAGCAGTACTTC; CDR3 protein: CASRSSTSDSYEQYF
V gene: TRBV5-1; D gene: TRBD1; J gene: TRBJ1-6; clone size: .; CDR3 DNA: TGCGCCAGCAGCGGAGGGACAGATAATAATTCACCCCTCCACTTT; CDR3 protein: CASSGGTDNNSPLHF
V gene: TRBV5-1; D gene: .; J gene: TRBJ2-6; clone size: .; CDR3 DNA: TGCGCCAGCAGCTTGGCCCGGGATCCCAATGCAGGGGCCAACGTCCTGACTTTC; CDR3 protein: CASSLARDPNAGANVLTF
V gene: TRBV7-9; D gene: .; J gene: TRBJ2-7; clone size: .; CDR3 DNA: TGTGCCAGCAGCTTAGTATCGGCCTACGAGCAGTACTTC; CDR3 protein: CASSLVSAYEQYF
V gene: TRBV9; D gene: .; J gene: TRBJ1-6; clone size: .; CDR3 DNA: TGTGCCAGCAGCCCCGCGGGGGGTACAGGTTCACCCCTCCACTTT; CDR3 protein: CASSPAGGTGSPLHF
V gene: TRBV29-1; D gene: .; J gene: TRBJ2-2; clone size: .; CDR3 DNA: TGCAGCGCTGGGACATCGAACACCGGGGAGCTGTTTTTT; CDR3 protein: CSAGTSNTGELFF
V gene: TRBV5-1; D gene: .; J gene: TRBJ2-1; clone size: once; CDR3 DNA: TGCGCCAGCAGCTTTCAGGGGAATGAGCAGTTCTTC; CDR3 protein: CASSFQGNEQFF
V gene: TRBV7-2; D gene: .; J gene: TRBJ1-4; clone size: .; CDR3 DNA: TGTGCCAGCAGCCCGAGGGCAGTTGCTAATGAAAAACTGTTTTTT; CDR3 protein: CASSPRAVANEKLFF
V gene: TRBV29-1; D gene: TRBD1; J gene: TRBJ1-3; clone size: .; CDR3 DNA: TGCAGCGTTGAACGGACAGGGAATCAACGAACCATATATTTT; CDR3 protein: CSVERTGNQRTIYF
V gene: TRBV12-5; D gene: TRBD1; J gene: TRBJ1-6; clone size: few; CDR3 DNA: TGTGCTAGTGGTCCCACACCAGGGGGTACACCCCTCCACTTT; CDR3 protein: CASGPTPGGTPLHF
V gene: TRBV19; D gene: TRBD1; J gene: TRBJ1-6; clone size: once; CDR3 DNA: TGTGCCACCCAAATCAACGACAGGGGTTCGTGGAATTCACCCCTCCACTTT; CDR3 protein: CATQINDRGSWNSPLHF
V gene: TRBV11-3; D gene: .; J gene: TRBJ2-3; clone size: .; CDR3 DNA: TGTGCCAGCAGCCCTCGGCGAGGGGGATACACAGATACGCAGTATTTT; CDR3 protein: CASSPRRGGYTDTQYF
V gene: TRBV28; D gene: TRBD2; J gene: TRBJ2-1; clone size: .; CDR3 DNA: TGTGCCAGCAGTCTCTCGCTGGGACTAGCGGAAAAGTTTGGGTACAATGAGCAGTTCTTC; CDR3 protein: CASSLSLGLAEKFGYNEQFF
V gene: TRBV24-1; D gene: TRBD1; J gene: TRBJ2-7; clone size: .; CDR3 DNA: TGTGCCACCAGTGACAGGGGGTACGAGCAGTACTTC; CDR3 protein: CATSDRGYEQYF
V gene: TRBV7-2; D gene: .; J gene: TRBJ2-5; clone size: .; CDR3 DNA: TGTGCCAGCAGCTTAGCTCTCCCCGGCCAAGAGACCCAGTACTTC; CDR3 protein: CASSLALPGQETQYF
V gene: TRBV28; D gene: .; J gene: TRBJ2-1; clone size: .; CDR3 DNA: TGTGCCAGCAGTTGGTGGGGCCTTAAGCAGTTCTTC; CDR3 protein: CASSWWGLKQFF
V gene: TRBV5-1; D gene: TRBD1; J gene: TRBJ2-7; clone size: .; CDR3 DNA: TGCGCCAGCAGCCCGACCGACAGGGAAGTTACCTACGAGCAGTACTTC; CDR3 protein: CASSPTDREVTYEQYF
V gene: TRBV7-9; D gene: .; J gene: TRBJ1-5; clone size: .; CDR3 DNA: TGTGCCAGCAGCCTCCAGACGGGGAATAGCAATCAGCCCCAGCATTTT; CDR3 protein: CASSLQTGNSNQPQHF
V gene: TRBV27; D gene: .; J gene: TRBJ1-1; clone size: .; CDR3 DNA: TGTGCCAGCAGTGACCAACAGGGCCGGAACACTGAAGCTTTCTTT; CDR3 protein: CASSDQQGRNTEAFF
V gene: TRBV6-5; D gene: TRBD2; J gene: TRBJ2-7; clone size: .; CDR3 DNA: TGTGCCAGCAGTTACCCGGGAGGATACTACGAGCAGTACTTC; CDR3 protein: CASSYPGGYYEQYF